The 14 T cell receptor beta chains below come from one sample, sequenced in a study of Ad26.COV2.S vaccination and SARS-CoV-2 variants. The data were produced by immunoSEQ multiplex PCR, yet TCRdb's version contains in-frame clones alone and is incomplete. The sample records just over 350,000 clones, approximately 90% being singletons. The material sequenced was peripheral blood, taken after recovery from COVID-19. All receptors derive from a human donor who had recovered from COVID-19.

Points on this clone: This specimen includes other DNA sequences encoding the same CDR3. CDR3 amino acids: CASSPPPGGSNQPQHF. CDR3 sequence (DNA): TGTGCCAGCTCACCCCCTCCAGGAGGTAGCAATCAGCCCCAGCATTTT. The gene calls are TRBV18 and TRBJ1-5; D not certain. Trimming took off 3 bases at V and 0 bases at J, with 12 bases between the two ends. Per germline, CDR1 KGHSH and CDR2 LQKENI. CDR3 size: 16 residues.

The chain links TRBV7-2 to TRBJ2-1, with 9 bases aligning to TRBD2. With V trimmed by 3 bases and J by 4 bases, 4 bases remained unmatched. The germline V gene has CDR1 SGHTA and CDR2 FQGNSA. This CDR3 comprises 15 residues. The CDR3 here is CASSFVAGVYNEQFF. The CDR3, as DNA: TGTGCCAGCAGCTTCGTAGCGGGGGTATACAATGAGCAGTTCTTC.

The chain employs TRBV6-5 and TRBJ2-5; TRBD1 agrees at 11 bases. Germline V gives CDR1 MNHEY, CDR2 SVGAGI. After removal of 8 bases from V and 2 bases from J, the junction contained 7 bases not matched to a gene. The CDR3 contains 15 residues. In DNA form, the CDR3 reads TGTGCCAGCGGGACAGGGGGAAACGGACAAGAGACCCAGTACTTC. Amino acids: CASGTGGNGQETQYF.

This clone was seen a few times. In DNA, the CDR3 is TGCAGCGTTTATGACAGGGGTGATTCACCCCTCCACTTT. Amino acid sequence: CSVYDRGDSPLHF. The genes are TRBV29-1 and TRBJ1-6, with 8 bases identical to TRBD1. Losses at the gene ends were 5 bases for V and 8 bases for J; bases not matched to a gene: 5. The CDR3 contains 13 residues. In germline, CDR1 is SQVTM, CDR2 ANQGSEA.

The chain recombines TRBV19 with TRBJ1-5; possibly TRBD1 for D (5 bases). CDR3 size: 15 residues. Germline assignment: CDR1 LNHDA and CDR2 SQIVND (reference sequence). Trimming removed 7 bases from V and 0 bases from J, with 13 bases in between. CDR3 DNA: TGTGCCAGTAATTTAGGGGTAAATAGCAATCAGCCCCAGCATTTT. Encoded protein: CASNLGVNSNQPQHF.

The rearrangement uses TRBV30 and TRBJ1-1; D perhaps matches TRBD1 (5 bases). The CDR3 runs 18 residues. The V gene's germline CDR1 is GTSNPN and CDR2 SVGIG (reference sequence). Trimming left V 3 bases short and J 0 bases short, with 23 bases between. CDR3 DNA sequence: TGTGCCTGGAGGCCGGATGATGGGGCAACCCCGGTGAACACTGAAGCTTTCTTT. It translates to CAWRPDDGATPVNTEAFF.

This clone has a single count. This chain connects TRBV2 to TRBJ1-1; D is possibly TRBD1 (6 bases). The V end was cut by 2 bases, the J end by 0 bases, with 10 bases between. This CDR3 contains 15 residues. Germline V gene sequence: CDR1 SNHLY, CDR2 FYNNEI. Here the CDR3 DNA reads TGTGCCAGCAGTGAACAGGGGCGCATGAACACTGAAGCTTTCTTT. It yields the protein CASSEQGRMNTEAFF.

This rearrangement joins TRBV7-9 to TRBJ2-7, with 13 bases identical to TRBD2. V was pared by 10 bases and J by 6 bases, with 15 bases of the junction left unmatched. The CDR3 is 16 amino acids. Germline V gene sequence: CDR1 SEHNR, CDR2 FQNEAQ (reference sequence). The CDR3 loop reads CATGTVGLAGVSEQYF. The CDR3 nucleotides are TGTGCCACCGGGACAGTCGGACTAGCGGGGGTTTCCGAGCAGTACTTC.

The CDR3 DNA follows: TGCGCCAGCAGCTCCGTGGGCGACTCCTACGAGCAGTACTTC. This gives the protein CASSSVGDSYEQYF. The chain links TRBV5-1 to TRBJ2-7; no reliable D call. CDR3 length equals 14 residues. The germline V gene has CDR1 SGHRS and CDR2 YFSETQ. V was cut by 3 bases and J by 0 bases, with 10 bases left in between.

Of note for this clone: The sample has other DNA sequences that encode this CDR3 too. The CDR3 DNA follows: TGTGCCAGCAGCCTCGGGGGGAACACTGAAGCTTTCTTT. Translating it yields CASSLGGNTEAFF. J is TRBJ1-1 and V is TRBV12-3 or TRBV12-4; weak D call: TRBD1 (5 bases). CDR3 size: 13 residues. The V and J ends lost 6 bases and 1 base respectively, with 9 bases between them.

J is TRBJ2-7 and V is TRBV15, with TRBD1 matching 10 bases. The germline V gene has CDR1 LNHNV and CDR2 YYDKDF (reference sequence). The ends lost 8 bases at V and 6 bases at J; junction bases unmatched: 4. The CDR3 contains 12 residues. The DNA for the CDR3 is TGTGCCACCCGGGACAGGGGTAGCGAGCAGTACTTC. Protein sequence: CATRDRGSEQYF.

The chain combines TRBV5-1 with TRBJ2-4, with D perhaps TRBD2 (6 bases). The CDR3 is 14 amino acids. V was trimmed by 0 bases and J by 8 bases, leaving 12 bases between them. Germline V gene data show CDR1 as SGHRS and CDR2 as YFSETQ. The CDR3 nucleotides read TGCGCCAGCAGCTTGGGGGGGGATTTGGACATTCAGTACTTC. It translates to CASSLGGDLDIQYF.

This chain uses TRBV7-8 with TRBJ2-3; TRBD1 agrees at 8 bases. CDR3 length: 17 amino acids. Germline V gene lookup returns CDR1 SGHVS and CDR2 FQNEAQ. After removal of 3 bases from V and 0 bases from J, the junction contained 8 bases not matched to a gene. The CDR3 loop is CASSFGQGRTSTDTQYF. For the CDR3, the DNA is TGTGCCAGCAGCTTCGGACAGGGACGAACTAGCACAGATACGCAGTATTTT.

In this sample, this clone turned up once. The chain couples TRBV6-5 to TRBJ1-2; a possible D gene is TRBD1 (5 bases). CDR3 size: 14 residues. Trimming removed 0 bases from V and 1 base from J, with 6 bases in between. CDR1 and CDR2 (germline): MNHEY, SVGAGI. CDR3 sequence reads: CASSYSRVNYGYTF. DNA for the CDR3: TGTGCCAGCAGTTACTCCAGGGTTAACTATGGCTACACCTTC.